The 12 T cell receptor beta chains reported below all come from one sample, sequenced in a study of cytomegalovirus exposure and HLA in healthy donors (dated by TCRdb to about 2017). Libraries were constructed by the immunoSEQ multiplex PCR assay. For the multiplex PCR, a mixture combining 60 forward primers for TCR Vbeta segments and 13 reverse primers for TCR Jbeta segments was used. Drawn from immuneACCESS, this table holds only the in-frame rearrangements with V and J called that TCRdb kept. Clones are partly lost; checked studies trace under half to an unresolved V gene and leave the rest unexplained. The sample table records 130,000 or so clones; approximately 85% of these occur just once. Of the sample, around 0.51% falls within the top ten clones. Sequencing was performed on PBMCs. Receptors originate from a woman aged 40-49 years in good health and CMV-seronegative.

This sequence joins TRBV28 and TRBJ2-7; 9 bases match TRBD2. Germline-derived CDR1 and CDR2 are MDHEN and SYDVKM. J gave up 1 base and V 7 bases, and 5 bases lay outside the gene matches. The CDR3 spans 14 residues. In nucleotides, the CDR3 is TGTGCCAGCATCTCACTAGCGGGTTCCTACGAGCAGTACTTC. It yields the protein CASISLAGSYEQYF.

The genes are TRBV6-5 and TRBJ2-6; D might be TRBD1 (5 bases). V was trimmed by 5 bases and J by 4 bases, leaving 12 bases between them. There are 15 residues in the CDR3. Germline V gives CDR1 MNHEY, CDR2 SVGAGI. CDR3 protein: CASSVSGSGANVLTF. In DNA form, the CDR3 reads TGTGCCAGCAGTGTATCAGGGTCCGGGGCCAACGTCCTGACTTTC.

This clone was detected a few times. The chain couples TRBV18 to TRBJ1-1; 9 bases align to TRBD1. The CDR3 is 16 amino acids. The J segment lost 0 bases and the V segment lost 8 bases, leaving 10 bases of the junction unmatched. Germline CDR1 reads KGHSH; CDR2 reads LQKENI. The CDR3 protein is CASTFTGTGMNTEAFF. The DNA of the CDR3 is TGTGCCAGCACCTTCACCGGGACAGGGATGAACACTGAAGCTTTCTTT.

This clone was counted a few times. The chain recombines TRBV6-5 with TRBJ2-1; unclear D gene. The germline CDR1 and CDR2 sequences are MNHEY and SVGAGI. The length of the CDR3 is 15 residues. V lost 6 bases and J 0 bases, leaving 12 bases between the germline ends. The CDR3 DNA reads as TGTGCCAGCAGATTAACACCCGACTCCTACAATGAGCAGTTCTTC. It translates to CASRLTPDSYNEQFF.

The chain employs TRBV29-1 and TRBJ1-2; no reliable D call. The V gene's germline CDR1 is SQVTM and CDR2 ANQGSEA. With 4 bases removed from V and 6 bases from J, the gap between germline ends came to 15 bases. The CDR3 is 13 amino acids. For the CDR3, the DNA is TGCAGCGTTGGCAAATCAGGATCTCATGGCTACACCTTC. Translation: CSVGKSGSHGYTF.

The genes are TRBV7-8 and TRBJ2-1; the D gene is possibly TRBD2 (5 bases). The CDR3 contains 12 residues. From germline, CDR1 is SGHVS and CDR2 FQNEAQ. The V end was cut by 2 bases, the J end by 15 bases, with 14 bases between. The CDR3 nucleotides are TGTGCCAGCAGCTTACAGCTAGCTTGGTCGTTCTTC. As protein: CASSLQLAWSFF. The full variable domain, its missing parts supplied by reference TRBV7-8 and TRBJ2-1, is GAGVSQSPRYKVAKRGQDVALRCDPISGHVSLFWYQQALGQGPEFLTYFQNEAQLDKSGLPSDRFFAERPEGSVSTLKIQRTQQEDSAVYLCASSLQLAWSFFGPGTRLTVL.

This clone has a handful of counts. This sequence joins TRBV4-3 and TRBJ1-2, with TRBD1 matching 9 bases. This CDR3 spans 15 amino acids. Per the germline V gene, CDR1 is LGHNA and CDR2 is YSLEER. The V and J ends lost 0 bases and 7 bases, in that order; junction bases with no gene match: 6. The CDR3 sequence: CASSQEYRGLGGYTF. DNA for the CDR3: TGCGCCAGCAGCCAAGAATACAGGGGGCTTGGTGGCTACACCTTC.

The chain is built from TRBV2 and TRBJ2-5, with 10 positions matching TRBD1. Germline V gene sequence: CDR1 SNHLY, CDR2 FYNNEI. V was clipped by 6 bases and J by 1 base; unmatched bases: 8. This CDR3 is 16 amino acids long. CDR3 in amino acids: CASRPGTGVLQETQYF. For the CDR3, the DNA is TGTGCCAGCAGGCCCGGGACAGGGGTTCTCCAAGAGACCCAGTACTTC.

The J gene is TRBJ1-2, the V gene TRBV6-4; TRBD1 matches 9 bases. The length of the CDR3 is 14 residues. V gave up 0 bases and J gave up 7 bases; unmatched junction bases: 3. Per the germline V gene, CDR1 is MRHNA and CDR2 is SNTAGT. In nucleotides, the CDR3 is TGTGCCAGCAGTGACTCACAGGGGGCGCGTGGCTACACCTTC. Its protein is CASSDSQGARGYTF.

This sequence joins TRBV7-9 and TRBJ2-1; no clear D gene. Trimming removed 2 bases at V and 1 base at J, with 6 bases between. Germline V gene lookup returns CDR1 SEHNR and CDR2 FQNEAQ (reference sequence). The CDR3 runs 14 residues. This CDR3 is CASSLLPSYNEQFF. The CDR3 bases are TGTGCCAGCAGCTTACTACCATCCTACAATGAGCAGTTCTTC. The complete variable domain, with remaining parts taken from reference TRBV7-9 and TRBJ2-1, reads DTGVSQNPRHKITKRGQNVTFRCDPISEHNRLYWYRQTLGQGPEFLTYFQNEAQLEKSRLLSDRFSAERPKGSFSTLEIQRTEQGDSAMYLCASSLLPSYNEQFFGPGTRLTVL.

The rearrangement joins TRBV30 to TRBJ1-1, with TRBD1 as a possible D gene (5 bases). CDR1 and CDR2 (germline): GTSNPN, SVGIG (reference sequence). Between the trimmed V and J ends, which lost 2 bases and 3 bases, there was a span of 13 bases. The CDR3 has 14 residues. The CDR3, as DNA: TGTGCCTGGAGTTTAAAGGGGCACGACACTGAAGCTTTCTTT. Protein product: CAWSLKGHDTEAFF.

V and J are TRBV30 and TRBJ2-7, with D perhaps TRBD1 (5 bases). The CDR3 totals 12 residues. V shed 7 bases and J shed 1 base, with 11 bases lying between them. Germline V gene sequence: CDR1 GTSNPN, CDR2 SVGIG (reference sequence). CDR3 sequence: CASKRQSYEQYF. Here the CDR3 DNA reads TGTGCCTCAAAAAGACAGTCCTACGAGCAGTACTTC.